This T cell receptor beta chain was captured by sequencing in a study of cytomegalovirus exposure and HLA in healthy donors. Study context: The early release's HLA-typed donors yielded 65 million to 85 million unique TCRs.

The CDR3 runs to 18 residues. V dropped 6 bases and J dropped 5; count of bases not matched to a gene: 16. CDR1 is SNHLY and CDR2 is FYNNEI in the germline V gene. The count of this clone is one. Its antigen is unidentified. The PCR employed 60 Vbeta primers together with 13 Jbeta primers. In the original analysis: In a later analysis, the count reached some 83 million unique TCR beta chains, with 9 million to 11 million shared. Profiled with immunoSEQ multiplex PCR; TCRdb holds only in-frame clones, not every one. D and trimming were read from the DNA, whereas the V and J calls and clone size are those reported in that table. Seen here are 180,000 or so clones, 82% observed once, and the top ten hold 0.098%. Unrecorded immune exposure was likely among donors, who were nominally healthy when sampled. General study findings and limits: According to a later analysis, donors in an Asian-associated ancestry cluster reportedly had fewer N-insertions than the approximately 730-donor mean.

This chain joins TRBV2 and TRBJ2-4, with 10 bases lining up with TRBD2. Sequencing was done on a sample of PBMCs. The source is a boy between 2 and 10 years old in good health and CMV-seronegative. The CDR3 coding sequence is TGTGCCAGCAGCGACAGTGTTTCTAGCGGGGGAGTCGAAAACATTCAGTACTTC. It encodes CASSDSVSSGGVENIQYF.